This T cell receptor beta chain stems from a study of blood T cell repertoires in COVID-19. Participants were aged 18 to 89 years, lived in over 20 US areas, and enrolled virtually. Recovered status in Cohort 3 required two negative PCRs, clearance, or symptom resolution. Measured with immunoSEQ multiplex PCR; TCRdb has only the in-frame clones, and not every one. The table shows fewer than 400,000 clones, with 75% to 90% occurring only once. This CDR3 contains 16 residues. With 4 bases removed from V and 7 bases from J, the gap between germline ends came to 17 bases. The V gene's germline CDR1 is KGHSH and CDR2 LQKENI.

Specimen: PBMCs or T cells enriched from blood (not recorded which). The sequence derives from a man aged 25-40 years who had recovered from COVID-19. The chain recombines TRBV18 with TRBJ1-6, with TRBD1 as a possible D gene (5 bases). The CDR3 is CASSRLDSGDNSPLHF. The DNA for the CDR3 is TGTGCCAGCTCACGACTCGACAGCGGGGACAATTCACCCCTCCACTTT.